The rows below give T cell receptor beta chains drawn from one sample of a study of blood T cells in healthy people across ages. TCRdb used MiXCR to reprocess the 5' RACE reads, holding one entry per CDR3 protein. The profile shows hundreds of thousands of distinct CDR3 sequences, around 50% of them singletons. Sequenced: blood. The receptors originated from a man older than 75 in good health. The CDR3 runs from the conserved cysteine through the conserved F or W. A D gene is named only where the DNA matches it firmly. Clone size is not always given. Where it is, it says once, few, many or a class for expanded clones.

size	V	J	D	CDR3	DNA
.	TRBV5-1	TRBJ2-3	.	CASSVGASVIDTQYF	TGCGCCAGCAGCGTAGGGGCCTCGGTGATTGATACGCAGTATTTT
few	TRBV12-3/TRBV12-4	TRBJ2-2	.	CASSRIASGELFF	TGTGCCAGCAGTCGCATCGCATCCGGGGAGCTGTTTTTT
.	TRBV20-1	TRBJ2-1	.	CSAFTAGLSSSYNEQFF	TGCAGTGCTTTCACGGCCGGACTCTCTAGCTCCTACAATGAGCAGTTCTTC
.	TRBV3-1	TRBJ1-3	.	CASSQAPGAGNTIYF	TGTGCCAGCAGCCAAGCCCCAGGGGCTGGAAACACCATATATTTT
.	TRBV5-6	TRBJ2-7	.	CASSLEPVASYEQYF	TGTGCCAGCAGCTTGGAGCCGGTGGCCTCCTACGAGCAGTACTTC
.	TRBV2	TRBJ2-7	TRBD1	CASSNRDREHEQYF	TGTGCCAGCAGTAACCGGGACAGGGAGCACGAGCAGTACTTC
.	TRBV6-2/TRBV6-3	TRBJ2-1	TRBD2	CASSYGTSGKEQFF	TGTGCCAGCAGCTACGGGACTAGCGGGAAGGAGCAGTTCTTC
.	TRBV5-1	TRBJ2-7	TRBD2	CASSPGLAGAPNEQYF	TGCGCCAGCAGCCCGGGACTAGCGGGAGCTCCAAACGAGCAGTACTTC
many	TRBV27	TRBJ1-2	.	CASSLARRSYGYTF	TGTGCCAGCAGTTTAGCGCGCAGGTCCTATGGCTACACCTTC
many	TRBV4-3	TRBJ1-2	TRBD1	CASSQDMGGQGGYGYTF	TGCGCCAGCAGCCAAGATATGGGCGGACAGGGAGGCTATGGCTACACCTTC